These T cell receptor beta chains were read from a single sample in a study of Ad26.COV2.S vaccination and SARS-CoV-2 variants. Generated by immunoSEQ multiplex PCR, the TCRdb table keeps only in-frame clones and is missing some. The repertoire includes about 250,000 clones, 87% of them detected once, and about 3.1% sits in the top ten. The sequencing here drew on peripheral blood, taken in a trial of Ad26.COV2.S vaccine versus placebo. Receptor source: a person aged 18-60 years who received the Ad26.COV2.S COVID-19 vaccine or a placebo. Each CDR3 is given with its conserved first and last residue. The D gene is left open where the match is weak. Size tells how often a clone was seen (once, few, many) or the class of an expanded clone, and some rows leave it out.

v_call	d_call	j_call	clone_size	cdr3_nt	cdr3_aa
TRBV14	.	TRBJ2-6	once	TGTGCCAGCAGCCAAGTAAGGACAGCTTCTGGGGCCAACGTCCTGACTTTC	CASSQVRTASGANVLTF
TRBV5-5	.	TRBJ1-4	.	TGTGCCAGCAGCTTGGGGGGGCCAGGTGAAAAACTGTTTTTT	CASSLGGPGEKLFF
TRBV10-2	.	TRBJ1-1	.	TGCGCCAGCAGGGAACAATTGAACACTGAAGCTTTCTTT	CASREQLNTEAFF
TRBV7-2	.	TRBJ1-2	.	TGTGCCAGCAGCTTAGCTTACACAGAAGATGGCTACACCTTC	CASSLAYTEDGYTF
TRBV2	TRBD1	TRBJ1-4	.	TGTGCCAGCAGGACAGGGGTCGAAAAACTGTTTTTT	CASRTGVEKLFF
TRBV19	TRBD1	TRBJ1-4	.	TGTGCCAGTAGTCGCCAGGGGGACGAAAAACTGTTTTTT	CASSRQGDEKLFF
TRBV12-3/TRBV12-4	.	TRBJ1-5	once	TGTGCCAGCAGTTTATATAGCAATCAGCCCCAGCATTTT	CASSLYSNQPQHF
TRBV5-6	TRBD2	TRBJ2-7	few	TGTGCCAGCAGTTTTACTAGCGCTGCCGAGCAGTACTTC	CASSFTSAAEQYF
TRBV5-1	TRBD1	TRBJ2-1	.	TGCGCCAGCAGCCCGGGACAGACCTCCTACAATGAGCAGTTCTTC	CASSPGQTSYNEQFF
TRBV11-2	TRBD1	TRBJ1-1	.	TGTGCCAGCAGCTTTGCCCCCGCAGGGGGCGAAACTGAAGCTTTCTTT	CASSFAPAGGETEAFF
TRBV6-1	.	TRBJ1-2	once	TGTGCCAGCAGTGTAGCGGCAGGAGTTACTGACTATGGCTACACCTTC	CASSVAAGVTDYGYTF
TRBV25-1	.	TRBJ1-3	.	TGTGCCAGCAGTGAAGGGGCCAGGGCGCGAGGAAACACCATATATTTT	CASSEGARARGNTIYF
TRBV6-4	TRBD1	TRBJ1-1	once	TGTGCCAGCAGTCTAGGACAGGGGAGCACTGAAGCTTTCTTT	CASSLGQGSTEAFF
TRBV9	TRBD1	TRBJ1-2	.	TGTGCCAGCAGCCCGGGGGACAGCTCAGGCTACACCTTC	CASSPGDSSGYTF
TRBV11-2	.	TRBJ1-6	.	TGTGCCAGCAGCTTAACGGACACGGGCTCACCCCTCCACTTT	CASSLTDTGSPLHF
TRBV19	.	TRBJ2-7	.	TGTGCCAGAATAGAATCCACAGGGTACGAGCAGTACTTC	CARIESTGYEQYF
TRBV12-3/TRBV12-4	.	TRBJ1-1	.	TGTGCCAGCAGTTTCCGCGGTAACACTGAAGCTTTCTTT	CASSFRGNTEAFF
TRBV27	.	TRBJ1-6	.	TGTGCCAGCAGTTTATCGTGGGTTCCGGGAAGCTCCTATAATTCACCCCTCCACTTT	CASSLSWVPGSSYNSPLHF
TRBV12-3/TRBV12-4	.	TRBJ2-3	.	TGTGCCAGCAGCGCCAGGGGTACAGATACGCAGTATTTT	CASSARGTDTQYF
TRBV19	.	TRBJ2-1	.	TGTGCCAGTAGGCTGGGCAGTTACAATGAGCAGTTCTTC	CASRLGSYNEQFF
TRBV7-2	TRBD1	TRBJ1-2	.	TGTGCCAGCAGCAGGGACAGGTTGCAATCCTTC	CASSRDRLQSF
TRBV9	TRBD1	TRBJ1-6	.	TGTGCCAGCAGCGGCCCGGGACAGGGGAATTCACCCCTCCACTTT	CASSGPGQGNSPLHF
TRBV18	.	TRBJ1-1	.	TGTGCCAGCTCACCGGGTCAGTCGGCCCGTAACACTGAAGCTTTCTTT	CASSPGQSARNTEAFF